A selection of T cell receptor beta chains follows, all from one sample in a study of long-term antiretroviral therapy in people with HIV. Some clones are missing from TCRdb's copy, which holds only in-frame ones; the method was immunoSEQ multiplex PCR. The table records around 19,000 clones, around 80% of them present only once. The material was unsorted PBMCs, obtained 2.9 years after starting antiretroviral therapy. The receptors were sampled from a woman in her 30s with HIV. The CDR3 runs from the conserved cysteine through the conserved F or W. Each record gives: clone size, J gene, D gene, V gene, CDR3 protein, CDR3 DNA. A D gene is named only where the DNA matches it firmly. Only part of the rows carry a size: once, few, many, or a class if the clone is expanded.

abundance: NA; j_gene: TRBJ2-3; d_gene: NA; v_gene: TRBV19; CDR3aa: CASSAADTDTQYF; CDR3nt: TGTGCCAGTAGTGCGGCAGACACAGATACGCAGTATTTT
abundance: NA; j_gene: TRBJ1-2; d_gene: TRBD1; v_gene: TRBV6-5; CDR3aa: CASSPDRANGYTF; CDR3nt: TGTGCCAGCAGCCCTGACAGGGCGAATGGCTACACCTTC
abundance: NA; j_gene: TRBJ1-5; d_gene: NA; v_gene: TRBV7-8; CDR3aa: CASSERVGGNQPQHF; CDR3nt: TGTGCCAGCAGCGAGCGGGTGGGGGGGAATCAGCCCCAGCATTTT
abundance: NA; j_gene: TRBJ2-3; d_gene: TRBD2; v_gene: TRBV9; CDR3aa: CASSAAVGGDTQYF; CDR3nt: TGTGCCAGCAGCGCTGCCGTGGGAGGGGATACGCAGTATTTT
abundance: NA; j_gene: TRBJ1-2; d_gene: TRBD1; v_gene: TRBV19; CDR3aa: CASKETGGTFYGYTF; CDR3nt: TGTGCCAGTAAAGAGACAGGGGGTACTTTCTATGGCTACACCTTC
abundance: NA; j_gene: TRBJ1-2; d_gene: TRBD1; v_gene: TRBV6-4; CDR3aa: CASSEVGTGDGFRRLGGYTF; CDR3nt: TGTGCCAGCAGTGAGGTTGGGACAGGTGATGGCTTTAGGAGGCTAGGAGGCTACACCTTC
abundance: NA; j_gene: TRBJ2-5; d_gene: TRBD2; v_gene: TRBV9; CDR3aa: CASSVELAGGRETQYF; CDR3nt: TGTGCCAGCAGCGTAGAACTAGCGGGGGGGCGTGAGACCCAGTACTTC
abundance: NA; j_gene: TRBJ2-2; d_gene: TRBD2; v_gene: TRBV30; CDR3aa: CAWSVRYLTAGANTGELFF; CDR3nt: TGTGCCTGGAGTGTACGCTACCTTACGGCGGGGGCGAACACCGGGGAGCTGTTTTTT
abundance: NA; j_gene: TRBJ2-1; d_gene: TRBD1; v_gene: TRBV27; CDR3aa: CASSLSAGGQGAWNEQFF; CDR3nt: TGTGCCAGCAGTTTATCCGCCGGAGGACAGGGGGCGTGGAATGAGCAGTTCTTC
abundance: NA; j_gene: TRBJ2-3; d_gene: TRBD2; v_gene: TRBV5-1; CDR3aa: CASSSSASGGYSTDTQYF; CDR3nt: TGCGCCAGCAGCTCGTCGGCTAGCGGGGGCTATAGCACAGATACGCAGTATTTT
abundance: NA; j_gene: TRBJ1-1; d_gene: NA; v_gene: TRBV18; CDR3aa: CASSQGVPEAFF; CDR3nt: TGTGCCAGCTCACAAGGGGTACCTGAAGCTTTCTTT
abundance: NA; j_gene: TRBJ2-2; d_gene: TRBD2; v_gene: TRBV11-1; CDR3aa: CASSLVGGVHTGELFF; CDR3nt: TGTGCCAGCAGCTTAGTGGGGGGGGTACACACCGGGGAGCTGTTTTTT
abundance: NA; j_gene: TRBJ2-5; d_gene: TRBD2; v_gene: TRBV7-2; CDR3aa: CASSTTMGGRETQYF; CDR3nt: TGTGCCAGCAGCACGACGATGGGGGGGAGAGAGACCCAGTACTTC
abundance: NA; j_gene: TRBJ2-5; d_gene: TRBD2; v_gene: TRBV11-1; CDR3aa: CASSLVPSGAPGETQYF; CDR3nt: TGTGCCAGCAGCTTAGTCCCTAGCGGGGCCCCCGGAGAGACCCAGTACTTC
abundance: NA; j_gene: TRBJ1-5; d_gene: NA; v_gene: TRBV5-1; CDR3aa: CASSPGTGYGDQPQHF; CDR3nt: TGCGCCAGCAGCCCGGGGACGGGCTATGGGGATCAGCCCCAGCATTTT
abundance: NA; j_gene: TRBJ1-3; d_gene: NA; v_gene: TRBV6-1; CDR3aa: CASSDLGGGNTIYF; CDR3nt: TGTGCCAGCAGTGATCTCGGGGGAGGAAACACCATATATTTT
abundance: NA; j_gene: TRBJ2-2; d_gene: NA; v_gene: TRBV7-9; CDR3aa: CASSLSTGELFF; CDR3nt: TGTGCCAGCAGCTTGAGCACCGGGGAGCTGTTTTTT
abundance: once; j_gene: TRBJ2-3; d_gene: TRBD1; v_gene: TRBV5-1; CDR3aa: CASSPAGQGFPDTQYF; CDR3nt: TGCGCCAGCAGCCCAGCCGGACAGGGATTCCCAGATACGCAGTATTTT
abundance: once; j_gene: TRBJ1-3; d_gene: TRBD1; v_gene: TRBV30; CDR3aa: CAWTGGSGNTIYF; CDR3nt: TGTGCCTGGACAGGGGGATCGGGAAACACCATATATTTT
abundance: NA; j_gene: TRBJ1-6; d_gene: NA; v_gene: TRBV5-5; CDR3aa: CASSLHVYNSPLHF; CDR3nt: TGTGCCAGCAGCTTGCACGTCTATAATTCACCCCTCCACTTT
abundance: NA; j_gene: TRBJ1-6; d_gene: NA; v_gene: TRBV19; CDR3aa: CASSIAGDSPLHF; CDR3nt: TGTGCCAGTAGTATAGCTGGGGATTCACCCCTCCACTTT
abundance: NA; j_gene: TRBJ2-1; d_gene: NA; v_gene: TRBV27; CDR3aa: CASGGPSEQFF; CDR3nt: TGTGCCAGCGGGGGGCCGAGTGAGCAGTTCTTC
abundance: NA; j_gene: TRBJ2-1; d_gene: NA; v_gene: TRBV13; CDR3aa: CASSLRQSFRNEQFF; CDR3nt: TGTGCCAGCAGCTTACGACAGTCGTTTCGGAATGAGCAGTTCTTC
abundance: NA; j_gene: TRBJ2-5; d_gene: NA; v_gene: TRBV6-5; CDR3aa: CASSYSNRVETQYF; CDR3nt: TGTGCCAGCAGTTACTCTAACAGGGTTGAGACCCAGTACTTC
abundance: NA; j_gene: TRBJ2-1; d_gene: TRBD1; v_gene: TRBV18; CDR3aa: CASSPRRDRGVYNEQFF; CDR3nt: TGTGCCAGCTCACCACGGCGGGACAGGGGGGTCTACAATGAGCAGTTCTTC
abundance: NA; j_gene: TRBJ2-3; d_gene: NA; v_gene: TRBV15; CDR3aa: CATSSPLGGLGVGSNTDTQYF; CDR3nt: TGTGCCACCAGCAGTCCTCTTGGAGGGCTAGGGGTGGGCTCAAACACAGATACGCAGTATTTT
abundance: NA; j_gene: TRBJ2-3; d_gene: NA; v_gene: TRBV6-5; CDR3aa: CASRYGSTDTQYF; CDR3nt: TGTGCCAGCAGGTACGGAAGCACAGATACGCAGTATTTT
abundance: NA; j_gene: TRBJ1-1; d_gene: NA; v_gene: TRBV15; CDR3aa: CATSRQSFNTEAFF; CDR3nt: TGTGCCACCAGCAGACAGTCTTTCAACACTGAAGCTTTCTTT
abundance: NA; j_gene: TRBJ1-2; d_gene: NA; v_gene: TRBV18; CDR3aa: CASSLNDRPFNYGYTF; CDR3nt: TGTGCCAGCTCACTAAATGACAGGCCTTTTAACTATGGCTACACCTTC